Below, 25 T cell receptor beta chains from the same sample are listed, as sequenced in a study of blood T cells in healthy people across ages. A second about 7 to 11 cycle PCR used barcoded and J-beta primers. TCRdb fed the 5' RACE reads into MiXCR, producing one record per CDR3 protein. The sample has roughly 720,000 distinct CDR3 sequences, approximately 53% seen once. The sample taken for sequencing was blood. Receptor source: a man older than 75 in good health.

This clonotype appeared a few times. J is TRBJ2-7 and V is TRBV27; 7 bases are shared with TRBD2. The CDR3 is 15 amino acids. Germline CDR1 reads MNHEY; CDR2 reads SMNVEV (reference sequence). With V trimmed by 5 bases and J by 6 bases, 13 bases remained unmatched. The CDR3 region has the DNA TGTGCCAGCAGTGAGGGTGGCGGGAGCCGGCTCGAGCAGTACTTC. It encodes CASSEGGGSRLEQYF.

The V gene is TRBV29-1, the J gene TRBJ1-3; a possible D gene is TRBD1 (5 bases). The CDR3 spans 15 residues. Trimming cost V 5 bases and J 4 bases, with 18 bases left between them. Per germline, CDR1 SQVTM and CDR2 ANQGSEA. The DNA of the CDR3 is TGCAGCGTTTTCAAGGACGGGAGGGACGGAAACACCATATATTTT. Protein: CSVFKDGRDGNTIYF.

V gene TRBV3-1 combines with J gene TRBJ1-2, with a possible D match to TRBD1 (5 bases). V gave up 1 base and J gave up 4 bases, with 13 bases separating them. The CDR3 has 15 amino acids. Germline lookup yields CDR1 LGHDT and CDR2 YNNKEL (reference sequence). The CDR3 nucleotides read TGTGCCAGCAGCCAAGGGAGGCGGGGCCCCTATGGCTACACCTTC. Its translation is CASSQGRRGPYGYTF.

J is TRBJ2-3 and V is TRBV7-2; D not resolved. V lost 3 bases and J lost 1, with 8 bases in between. The CDR3 is 14 amino acids. Germline values: CDR1 SGHTA, CDR2 FQGNSA. The CDR3 DNA is TGTGCCAGCAGCTTGTCCCACCGCACAGATACGCAGTATTTT. Translated: CASSLSHRTDTQYF.

This chain links TRBV9 with TRBJ2-5; tentatively, D is TRBD2 (5 bases). Germline V gives CDR1 SGDLS, CDR2 YYNGEE. Between the trimmed V and J ends, which lost 0 bases and 5 bases, there was a span of 11 bases. The CDR3 is 14 amino acids. This CDR3 reads CASSVARGWETQYF. In DNA, the CDR3 is TGTGCCAGCAGCGTAGCCCGGGGTTGGGAGACCCAGTACTTC.

The chain recombines TRBV28 with TRBJ1-6; 8 bases match TRBD1. CDR3 length: 16 amino acids. With 4 bases clipped from V and 2 bases from J, the junction kept 4 bases outside the gene matches. CDR1 and CDR2 (germline): MDHEN, SYDVKM. CDR3 loop: CASSSGQGPYNSPLHF. The CDR3 coding sequence is TGTGCCAGCAGTTCAGGACAGGGACCCTATAATTCACCCCTCCACTTT.

This clonotype has more than one count but fewer than ten. DNA for the CDR3: TGTGCCAGCAGCCCTGGACAGACCTACGGTGAGCAGTTCTTC. Encoded protein: CASSPGQTYGEQFF. The rearrangement joins TRBV5-5 to TRBJ2-1; TRBD1 is a possible D gene (6 bases). Germline V CDR1 and CDR2: SGHKS, YYEKEE (reference sequence). The V and J ends lost 4 bases and 9 bases respectively, with 17 bases between them. There are 14 residues in the CDR3.

This clonotype has a handful of counts. This chain connects TRBV20-1 to TRBJ2-3; D tentatively reads TRBD1 or TRBD2 (5 bases each). V lost 3 bases to trimming and J lost 5 bases, with 12 bases between them. This CDR3 region has 13 residues. CDR1 is DFQATT, CDR2 SNEGSKA, per germline (reference sequence). Here the CDR3 reads CSARVVGVDTQYF. The CDR3 coding sequence is TGCAGTGCTAGGGTCGTGGGGGTAGATACGCAGTATTTT.

The rearrangement uses TRBV12-3 or TRBV12-4 and TRBJ2-6; D is ambiguous. The CDR3 spans 15 residues. The V end lost 2 bases, the J end lost 4 bases, and 9 bases lay between the germline ends. The CDR3 is CASSLQSGGANVLTF. The CDR3 nucleotides are TGTGCCAGCAGTTTACAGTCGGGCGGGGCCAACGTCCTGACTTTC.

In its sample, this clonotype was seen a few times. CDR3 residues: CASSGQTGSSYNEQFF. For the CDR3, the DNA is TGTGCCAGCAGCGGCCAGACAGGTAGCTCCTACAATGAGCAGTTCTTC. The chain combines TRBV7-9 with TRBJ2-1, with D possibly TRBD1 on 6 matching bases. Germline CDR1 is SEHNR and CDR2 is FQNEAQ (reference sequence). The CDR3 totals 16 residues. The V gene lost 5 bases and the J gene lost 0 bases, with 14 bases spanning the gap.

This clonotype was recorded once. This chain joins TRBV5-1 and TRBJ2-7; TRBD2 aligns across 10 bases. J lost 2 bases, V lost 4 bases, and 6 bases had no gene match. The CDR3 consists of 15 residues. Germline V gene lookup returns CDR1 SGHRS and CDR2 YFSETQ. The CDR3 coding sequence is TGCGCCAGCAGCATCGGGACTAGCGTACCCTACGAGCAGTACTTC. Residues: CASSIGTSVPYEQYF. The full variable domain, rest sourced from reference TRBV5-1 and TRBJ2-7, is KAGVTQTPRYLIKTRGQQVTLSCSPISGHRSVSWYQQTPGQGLQFLFEYFSETQRNKGNFPGRFSGRQFSNSRSEMNVSTLELGDSALYLCASSIGTSVPYEQYFGPGTRLTVT.

The chain employs TRBV27 and TRBJ1-1, with TRBD1 matching 7 bases. Trimming cost V 2 bases and J 1 base; bases outside gene matches: 1. This CDR3 is built from 14 residues. Looked up from germline, CDR1 is MNHEY and CDR2 is SMNVEV (reference sequence). Here the CDR3 reads CASSLDRANTEAFF. CDR3 sequence (DNA): TGTGCCAGCAGTTTAGACAGGGCGAACACTGAAGCTTTCTTT.

About this clonotype itself: The conserved final phenylalanine or tryptophan is absent from the CDR3, which likely points to a read error. The chain couples TRBV7-2 to TRBJ1-1, with D maybe TRBD1 (5 bases). Per the germline V gene, CDR1 is SGHTA and CDR2 is FQGNSA. The CDR3 sequence is 13 residues long. Trimming cost V 1 base and J 5 bases, with 8 bases left between them. The CDR3 sequence: CASSLEGWTEAFL. CDR3 bases: TGTGCCAGCAGCTTAGAGGGGTGGACTGAAGCTTTCTTA.

A few counts support this clonotype. This chain links TRBV20-1 with TRBJ1-1; TRBD1 matches 10 bases. CDR1 DFQATT and CDR2 SNEGSKA come from the germline V gene (reference sequence). V gave up 3 bases and J gave up 0 bases; unmatched junction bases: 13. The CDR3 sequence is 18 residues long. CDR3 DNA sequence: TGCAGTGCTAGGGCGAGGGGGACAGGGGTCTATTTGAACACTGAAGCTTTCTTT. Its protein is CSARARGTGVYLNTEAFF.

This sequence joins TRBV5-1 and TRBJ1-4; possibly TRBD1 for D (5 bases). There are 13 residues in the CDR3. V gave up 5 bases and J gave up 6 bases, with 11 bases separating them. Per germline, CDR1 SGHRS and CDR2 YFSETQ. Written as DNA, the CDR3 is TGCGCCAGCAGGGGGCCCTCGGATGAAAAACTGTTTTTT. It translates to CASRGPSDEKLFF.

The rearrangement uses TRBV15 and TRBJ2-7; TRBD2 matches 8 bases. In germline, CDR1 is LNHNV, CDR2 YYDKDF (reference sequence). The CDR3 totals 16 residues. V shed 1 base and J 4 bases; nucleotides not matched to a gene: 9. The CDR3 region has the DNA TGTGCCACCAGCAGAGGTATAAGCGGGAGTGTTTACGAGCAGTACTTC. It specifies CATSRGISGSVYEQYF.

CDR3 loop: CAISGLTGARGGYTF. For the CDR3, the DNA is TGTGCCATCAGTGGATTAACAGGGGCTCGGGGGGGCTACACCTTC. J is TRBJ1-2 and V is TRBV10-3, with TRBD1 identical over 7 bases. Germline CDR1 ENHRY, CDR2 SYGVKD. CDR3 length: 15 amino acids. J gave up 8 bases and V 4 bases, and 13 bases lay outside the gene matches.

This rearrangement joins TRBV10-3 to TRBJ1-6, with 7 bases aligning to TRBD1. The CDR3 consists of 17 residues. Germline V lookup: CDR1 ENHRY, CDR2 SYGVKD. V gave up 3 bases and J gave up 8 bases; unmatched junction bases: 13. The CDR3 DNA is TGTGCCATCAGTGATGGTGACAGGGAGGGGGTTTATTCACCCCTCCACTTT. This gives the protein CAISDGDREGVYSPLHF.

This chain connects TRBV27 to TRBJ2-3; either TRBD1 or TRBD2 may supply D (5 bases each). Germline-derived CDR1 and CDR2 are MNHEY and SMNVEV (reference sequence). Trimming left V 6 bases short and J 14 bases short, with 24 bases between. The CDR3 has 14 amino acids. CDR3 sequence: CASSLYPRGRYAYF. The CDR3 nucleotides are TGTGCCAGCAGCCTTTATCCTCGGGGCAGATACGCGTATTTT.

As for this clonotype: One junction end does not reproduce the germline sequence, and a read error may be involved. The CDR3 coding sequence is TGTGCCAGCAGTTACCGCAAACCAGACAGGGCCCAAGAGGCCCAGTACTTC. Amino acid sequence: CASSYRKPDRAQEAQYF. V is TRBV6-5 and J is TRBJ2-5, with 7 bases aligning to TRBD1. This CDR3 comprises 17 residues. Germline loops: CDR1 MNHEY, CDR2 SVGAGI.

CDR3 region: CASSAGFLAGPNTQYF. As DNA, the CDR3 is TGTGCCAGCAGCGCCGGTTTTCTAGCGGGGCCGAATACGCAGTATTTT. The rearrangement joins TRBV9 to TRBJ2-3; TRBD2 agrees at 9 bases. Looked up from germline, CDR1 is SGDLS and CDR2 is YYNGEE. The junction had 12 bases not matched to a gene; V was cut back by 3 bases and J by 7 bases. CDR3 length: 16 residues.

This sequence joins TRBV9 and TRBJ2-5, with 13 bases fitting TRBD2. The CDR3 sequence is 16 residues long. Germline values: CDR1 SGDLS, CDR2 YYNGEE. J gave up 5 bases and V 4 bases, and 8 bases lay outside the gene matches. The CDR3 region is CASSTDGTSGIETQYF. CDR3 nucleotides: TGTGCCAGCAGCACCGACGGGACTAGCGGGATCGAGACCCAGTACTTC.

The sample holds a few counts of this clonotype. Here the CDR3 DNA reads TGTGCCAGCAGCAAGAGAGGTGATTTACAGGTACCACGCTACGAGCAGTACTTC. It specifies CASSKRGDLQVPRYEQYF. The gene calls are TRBV21-1 and TRBJ2-7; the table's TRBD1 call for D was not verified on the DNA. TRBV21-1 is flagged as a pseudogene. This CDR3 has 18 amino acids.

This clonotype was seen only a few times. V and J are TRBV5-4 and TRBJ2-5; D unclear. The germline gives CDR1 SGHNT, CDR2 YYREEE (reference sequence). V was trimmed by 0 bases and J by 3 bases, leaving 12 bases between them. The CDR3 runs to 15 residues. CDR3 sequence: CASSLGQLVKETQYF. The CDR3 DNA reads as TGTGCCAGCAGCTTGGGGCAGCTCGTAAAAGAGACCCAGTACTTC.

As regards this clonotype: This clone may be a read error of a much larger clone one base away. V and J are TRBV5-6 and TRBJ2-7; the D is unclear. The CDR3 is made up of 13 amino acids. Germline V gene sequence: CDR1 SGHDT, CDR2 YYEEEE. Trimming left V 1 base short and J 5 bases short, with 10 bases between. CDR3 loop: CASSLWPLDEQYF. Here the CDR3 DNA reads TGTGCCAGCAGCTTGTGGCCTCTGGACGAGCAGTACTTC. The full variable domain, in which reference TRBV5-6 and TRBJ2-7 provide the parts outside the CDR3, is DAGVTQSPTHLIKTRGQQVTLRCSPKSGHDTVSWYQQALGQGPQFIFQYYEEEERQRGNFPDRFSGHQFPNYSSELNVNALLLGDSALYLCASSLWPLDEQYFGPGTRLTVT.